Listed below are T cell receptor beta chains from one sample, sequenced in a study of OX40 agonist ivuxolimab in advanced cancers. Profiled with immunoSEQ multiplex PCR; TCRdb holds only in-frame clones, not every one. The repertoire holds tens of thousands of clones, about 87% seen once, with roughly 5.2% in the top ten. The material sequenced was CD4+ or CD8+ T cells sorted from blood, taken in a trial of the OX40 agonist ivuxolimab. Every receptor here comes from an adult with an advanced solid tumor such as melanoma, head and neck, liver or kidney cancer. Both conserved end residues are part of each CDR3. Each record gives: CDR3 DNA, CDR3 protein, clone size, V gene, D gene, J gene. D genes are given only for firm matches. Expanded clones get a size class; other rows say once, few or many, or leave the size out.

TGTGCCAGCTCACACCCGGGACTAGGAGCCGAGCAGTACTTC	CASSHPGLGAEQYF	.	TRBV18	TRBD2	TRBJ2-7
TGTGCCAGCAGTGCGGGGGATACGCAGTATTTT	CASSAGDTQYF	.	TRBV5-6	.	TRBJ2-3
TGTGCCAGCAGCTTAACCGGACAGGCCAACACAGATACGCAGTATTTT	CASSLTGQANTDTQYF	.	TRBV11-2	TRBD1	TRBJ2-3
TGTGCCAGCAGCATATCCTACGAGCAGTACTTC	CASSISYEQYF	.	TRBV11-2	.	TRBJ2-7
TGTGCCAGTAGTATAGACAGTTACTATGGCTACACCTTC	CASSIDSYYGYTF	.	TRBV19	.	TRBJ1-2
TGTGCCAGCAGCTTAAATTTCGGTGAGGTCGAGCAGTACTTC	CASSLNFGEVEQYF	.	TRBV11-2	.	TRBJ2-7
TGTGCCAGTAGTATAGAGGGCCTGGAGAGGAACATTCAGTACTTC	CASSIEGLERNIQYF	.	TRBV19	.	TRBJ2-4
TGCGCCAGCAGCCAAGAATGGGGTGAGCAGTTCTTC	CASSQEWGEQFF	.	TRBV4-3	.	TRBJ2-1
TGTGCCAGTAGTATAGTAGCTAGCGGGGGGTTGCAGACCCAGTACTTC	CASSIVASGGLQTQYF	.	TRBV19	TRBD2	TRBJ2-5
TGTGCCAGCAGTTTAGAGCCTAACTATGGCTACACCTTC	CASSLEPNYGYTF	.	TRBV28	.	TRBJ1-2
TGTGCCAGCAGCTTACCCCAAGGACCTCTACCGTACGAGCAGTACTTC	CASSLPQGPLPYEQYF	.	TRBV5-4	.	TRBJ2-7
TGTGCCAGCAGGGTGGCGAGCTCTGGAAACACCATATATTTT	CASRVASSGNTIYF	once	TRBV7-8	.	TRBJ1-3
TGCGCCAGCAGCGCCTGGGAGGCCGAAAAACTGTTTTTT	CASSAWEAEKLFF	.	TRBV4-3	.	TRBJ1-4
TGTGCCATCAGTGAGGACAGGGGGGCTAGCGGGAGCACCCCCAAAAACATTCAGTACTTC	CAISEDRGASGSTPKNIQYF	.	TRBV10-3	.	TRBJ2-4
TGTGCCAGCAGCGTAGCTCCCCTGCCCCCGCAGTATTTT	CASSVAPLPPQYF	.	TRBV9	.	TRBJ2-3
TGTGCCAGCTCACCCGGGACAGGTCTCGGGGGCTACACCTTC	CASSPGTGLGGYTF	.	TRBV18	TRBD1	TRBJ1-2
TGTGCCAGCAGTGATTTCGACAGGGGCGAGGAGACCCAGTACTTC	CASSDFDRGEETQYF	.	TRBV2	TRBD1	TRBJ2-5
TGTGCCAGCCCTCCCCCGGGGGGGGCTTACGAGCAGTACTTC	CASPPPGGAYEQYF	.	TRBV6-9	TRBD2	TRBJ2-7
TGTGCCAGCAGCATCGGACTAGCGGGAGGGGCAGATACGCAGTATTTT	CASSIGLAGGADTQYF	.	TRBV5-6	TRBD2	TRBJ2-3
TGTGCCAGCAGCCTGCGGGGTAGCGGGAAAGCAGATACGCAGTATTTT	CASSLRGSGKADTQYF	.	TRBV7-9	TRBD2	TRBJ2-3
TGTGCCAGCTCACCAAGACAGGGGAATAGGTACGAGCAGTACTTC	CASSPRQGNRYEQYF	.	TRBV18	TRBD1	TRBJ2-7
TGTGCCAGCACCCTCCGGGACACCAATCGGGGTTACAATGAGCAGTTCTTC	CASTLRDTNRGYNEQFF	.	TRBV7-9	.	TRBJ2-1
TGCGCCAGCAGCCGGCAGATGGGAACCTACGAGCAGTACTTC	CASSRQMGTYEQYF	once	TRBV5-1	.	TRBJ2-7
TGTGCCAGCAGCCGAGGACAGCCGGGGGGCTATGGCTACACCTTC	CASSRGQPGGYGYTF	.	TRBV5-5	.	TRBJ1-2
TGTGCCAGCAGCTTGGACAAGGAGCAGTACTTC	CASSLDKEQYF	.	TRBV5-6	.	TRBJ2-7
TGTGCCAGCAGCCCGTCACAGGGATATTCACCCCTCCACTTT	CASSPSQGYSPLHF	few	TRBV7-2	.	TRBJ1-6
TGTGCCAGTAGTCTACAGGGAAGGACCTACAATGAGCAGTTCTTC	CASSLQGRTYNEQFF	.	TRBV19	.	TRBJ2-1
TGTGCCAGCAGCTTAGACAGGGCCTCCTATGGCTACACCTTC	CASSLDRASYGYTF	.	TRBV7-2	.	TRBJ1-2
TGTGCCAGCCAACAGGGTATTGCTCAGCCCCAGCATTTT	CASQQGIAQPQHF	.	TRBV6-5	.	TRBJ1-5
TGCAGCTTCCGACTGAACTCCTACAATGAGCAGTTCTTC	CSFRLNSYNEQFF	.	TRBV29-1	.	TRBJ2-1
TGTGCCAGCTCACCATCGGACAGAAGATATGGCTACACCTTC	CASSPSDRRYGYTF	.	TRBV18	.	TRBJ1-2
TGCGCCAGCAGCCAAGATCTTGAGGGCGGCTACACCTTC	CASSQDLEGGYTF	few	TRBV4-3	.	TRBJ1-2
TGTGCCAGCCGACAGGGTGGCACAGATACGCAGTATTTT	CASRQGGTDTQYF	.	TRBV5-4	TRBD1	TRBJ2-3
TGTGCCAGCAGCTTAGATTGGTTACAAGAGACCCAGTACTTC	CASSLDWLQETQYF	.	TRBV11-2	.	TRBJ2-5
TGCAGCGTTGACGTGTATGGACAGGGGGGGCCTGAAGCTTTCTTT	CSVDVYGQGGPEAFF	.	TRBV29-1	TRBD1	TRBJ1-1
TGCGCCAGCAGCTTGGGTGAGACAGGACAAGAGACCCAGTACTTC	CASSLGETGQETQYF	.	TRBV5-1	.	TRBJ2-5
TGTGCCAGCTCGACCGGGAGAGGCATGAACACTGAAGCTTTCTTT	CASSTGRGMNTEAFF	.	TRBV18	.	TRBJ1-1
TGTGCCAGCAGCTTCGAGACAGGGTTCAATTCACCCCTCCACTTT	CASSFETGFNSPLHF	.	TRBV11-2	TRBD1	TRBJ1-6
TGTGCCAGCAGCGCAGCGGGGACACAAGAGACCCAGTACTTC	CASSAAGTQETQYF	.	TRBV9	.	TRBJ2-5
TGTGCCAGCAGCCGTAGAGGGAAGACAGGGGGGAACACTGAAGCTTTCTTT	CASSRRGKTGGNTEAFF	once	TRBV7-9	TRBD1	TRBJ1-1